Presented here are 18 T cell receptor beta chains from one specimen sequenced in a study of identical twins. TCRdb processed the 5' RACE reads anew with MiXCR; each CDR3 protein has one entry. This repertoire shows approximately 260,000 distinct CDR3 sequences, about 8% found once; its top ten account for roughly 3%. This sample also belongs to another study, concerning yellow fever vaccine responses in identical twins.

Sample: CD8+ T cells sorted from blood. The receptors were gathered from a woman between 18 and 29 years old in good health.

This clonotype has ten or more counts. The rearrangement joins TRBV11-2 to TRBJ2-1; possibly TRBD2 for D (7 bases). V was shortened by 10 bases and J by 7 bases, with 14 bases between the two germline ends. Germline values: CDR1 SGHAT, CDR2 FQNNGV. CDR3 length: 12 residues. CDR3 bases: TGTGCCATAACGAAGGGGGGGAATGAGCAGTTCTTC. Protein sequence: CAITKGGNEQFF.

This clonotype occurred many times. The V and J genes are TRBV6-5 and TRBJ2-3; D perhaps matches TRBD1 (6 bases). V lost 4 bases and J 2 bases, leaving 13 bases between the germline ends. Germline values: CDR1 MNHEY, CDR2 SVGAGI. This CDR3 comprises 15 residues. The CDR3 DNA sequence: TGTGCCAGCAGTTTTTCAGGGGTGGACACAGATACGCAGTATTTT. Its translation: CASSFSGVDTDTQYF.

This chain uses TRBV12-3 or TRBV12-4 with TRBJ2-7; TRBD2 agrees at 10 bases. The CDR3 length is 14 residues. J was trimmed by 2 bases and V by 4 bases; bases with no gene match: 2. CDR3 loop: CASSSTSGAYEQYF. CDR3 coding DNA: TGTGCCAGCAGTTCCACTAGCGGGGCCTACGAGCAGTACTTC.

The chain links TRBV3-1 to TRBJ2-3; D call uncertain. The germline V gene has CDR1 LGHDT and CDR2 YNNKEL (reference sequence). V was trimmed by 1 base and J by 1 base, leaving 15 bases between them. The CDR3 loop spans 17 amino acids. The CDR3 here is CASSQAGVEWGTDTQYF. The CDR3 DNA reads as TGTGCCAGCAGCCAAGCAGGAGTCGAGTGGGGCACAGATACGCAGTATTTT.

This clonotype was found a few times. The chain uses TRBV27 and TRBJ2-7; 8 bases fit TRBD1. Germline-derived CDR1 and CDR2 are MNHEY and SMNVEV (reference sequence). The CDR3 is 16 residues long. J gave up 4 bases and V 5 bases, and 13 bases lay outside the gene matches. The CDR3 here is CASSPHQDRGDYEQYF. CDR3 nucleotides: TGTGCCAGCAGTCCGCACCAAGACAGGGGAGATTACGAGCAGTACTTC.

This clonotype was seen repeatedly, ten times or more. J is TRBJ1-5 and V is TRBV3-1, with a weak D call TRBD1 (5 bases). The germline V gene encodes CDR1 LGHDT and CDR2 YNNKEL (reference sequence). The germline V and J ends were trimmed by 0 bases and 6 bases, with 15 bases remaining between them. The CDR3 totals 16 residues. The CDR3 bases are TGTGCCAGCAGCCAAGATTTCAGGGCGAGAGCTCAGCCCCAGCATTTT. Translation: CASSQDFRARAQPQHF.

This clonotype turned up a few times. The chain uses TRBV27 and TRBJ2-1; 8 positions agree with TRBD2. V lost 0 bases and J lost 4; bases outside the gene matches: 2. CDR1 is MNHEY and CDR2 is SMNVEV in the germline V gene (reference sequence). CDR3 size: 15 residues. The CDR3 reads CASSLSASGYNEQFF. CDR3 DNA sequence: TGTGCCAGCAGTTTATCGGCTAGCGGGTACAATGAGCAGTTCTTC.

Ten or more counts support this clonotype. V is TRBV25-1 and J is TRBJ1-1, with TRBD1 matching over 8 bases. The germline gives CDR1 MGHDK, CDR2 SYGVNS. CDR3 length equals 13 residues. V dropped 3 bases and J dropped 6; count of bases not matched to a gene: 3. In nucleotides, the CDR3 is TGTGCCAGCAGTGACAGGGGGCGTCCTGAAGCTTTCTTT. It yields the protein CASSDRGRPEAFF.

Many counts were recorded for this clonotype. This chain connects TRBV12-3 or TRBV12-4 to TRBJ2-3, with 12 bases matching TRBD2. The J segment lost 5 bases and the V segment lost 5 bases, leaving 5 bases of the junction unmatched. There are 15 residues in the CDR3. CDR3 bases: TGTGCCAGCAGTACGGGACTAGCGGGCAAAGATACGCAGTATTTT. Translation: CASSTGLAGKDTQYF.

This clonotype occurred a few times. This chain links TRBV20-1 with TRBJ2-1; tentatively, D is TRBD1 (6 bases). Trimming cost V 7 bases and J 7 bases, with 17 bases left between them. This CDR3 region has 13 residues. The germline V gene encodes CDR1 DFQATT and CDR2 SNEGSKA (reference sequence). The CDR3 bases are TGCAGTGATTGGGGGCCGGGATATAATGAGCAGTTCTTC. It encodes CSDWGPGYNEQFF.

The chain joins TRBV5-4 to TRBJ2-1; D gene ambiguous. Trimming cost V 4 bases and J 2 bases, with 19 bases left between them. This CDR3 comprises 17 residues. Per the germline V gene, CDR1 is SGHNT and CDR2 is YYREEE (reference sequence). The chain's CDR3 is CASSPLIRLEPYNEQFF. CDR3 sequence (DNA): TGTGCCAGCAGCCCCCTCATCCGGCTGGAACCCTACAATGAGCAGTTCTTC.

This clonotype appeared a few times. The DNA of the CDR3 is TGTGCCAGCAGTGAACTTGCATTCACAGATACGCAGTATTTT. Translating gives CASSELAFTDTQYF. This sequence joins TRBV25-1 and TRBJ2-3; no reliable D call. The CDR3 covers 14 residues. V was trimmed by 2 bases and J by 2 bases, leaving 8 bases between them. In germline, CDR1 is MGHDK, CDR2 SYGVNS.

This clonotype turned up a few times. This sequence joins TRBV7-9 and TRBJ2-5; D is ambiguous. Trimming left V 5 bases short and J 5 bases short, with 12 bases between. CDR1 and CDR2 from the germline V gene are SEHNR and FQNEAQ (reference sequence). CDR3 length: 13 residues. The CDR3 DNA sequence: TGTGCCAGCAGCCTTACAGATCGCGAGACCCAGTACTTC. Residues: CASSLTDRETQYF.

This clonotype occurred many times. This chain joins TRBV4-2 and TRBJ1-1; D may be TRBD1 (6 bases). The CDR3 contains 12 residues. Trimming pared 4 bases from V and 7 bases from J, leaving 10 bases between. The germline gives CDR1 LGHNA, CDR2 YNFKEQ. CDR3: CASSLGDNEAFF. In DNA form, the CDR3 reads TGTGCCAGCAGCCTGGGGGACAATGAAGCTTTCTTT.

This clonotype turned up a few times. CDR3 sequence reads: CASSRDRGLDYEQYF. The DNA for the CDR3 is TGTGCCAGCAGTCGAGACAGGGGGCTAGACTACGAGCAGTACTTC. The J gene is TRBJ2-7, the V gene TRBV6-1; 10 bases line up with TRBD1. This CDR3 has 15 amino acids. The germline gives CDR1 MNHNS, CDR2 SASEGT. The V segment lost 5 bases and the J segment 3 bases; nucleotides outside the gene matches: 7.

This clonotype was detected many times. This rearrangement joins TRBV5-5 to TRBJ1-5; no clear D gene. This CDR3 is 15 amino acids long. Germline CDR1 is SGHKS and CDR2 is YYEKEE (reference sequence). Trimming took off 5 bases at V and 6 bases at J, with 18 bases between the two ends. CDR3 region: CASRLDMGTGQPQHF. Written as DNA, the CDR3 is TGTGCCAGCAGACTAGACATGGGCACCGGTCAGCCCCAGCATTTT.

CDR3 region: CATSESIRVTELFF. CDR3 sequence (DNA): TGTGCCACCAGTGAATCGATACGGGTCACGGAGCTGTTTTTT. V and J are TRBV24-1 and TRBJ2-2; D ambiguous. The CDR3 extends over 14 amino acids. CDR1 is KGHDR, CDR2 SFDVKD, per germline. The V and J ends lost 4 bases and 10 bases respectively, with 15 bases between them.

The table lists this clonotype with a few counts. V gene TRBV30 combines with J gene TRBJ2-3; 7 bases are a match to TRBD2. Germline CDR1 and CDR2: GTSNPN and SVGIG (reference sequence). V was clipped by 1 base and J by 2 bases; unmatched bases: 6. This CDR3 region has 15 residues. CDR3 in amino acids: CAWSGLAAVTDTQYF. In nucleotides, the CDR3 is TGTGCCTGGAGTGGTCTAGCGGCGGTCACAGATACGCAGTATTTT.